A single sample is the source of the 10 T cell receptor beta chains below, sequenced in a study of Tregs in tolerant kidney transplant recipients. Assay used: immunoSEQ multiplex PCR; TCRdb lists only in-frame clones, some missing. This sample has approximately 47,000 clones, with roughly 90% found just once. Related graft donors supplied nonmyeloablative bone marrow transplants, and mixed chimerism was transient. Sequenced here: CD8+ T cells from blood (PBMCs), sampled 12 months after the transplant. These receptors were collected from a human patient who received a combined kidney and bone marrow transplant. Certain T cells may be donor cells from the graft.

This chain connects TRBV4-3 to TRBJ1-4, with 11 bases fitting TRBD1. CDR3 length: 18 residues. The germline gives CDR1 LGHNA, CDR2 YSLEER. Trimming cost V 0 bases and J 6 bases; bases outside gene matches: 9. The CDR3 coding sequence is TGCGCCAGCAGCCAAGATGGACAGGGGGCGTTCGGGGATGAAAAACTGTTTTTT. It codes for CASSQDGQGAFGDEKLFF.

Here the CDR3 DNA reads TGTGCCAGCAGCGTAGGCGGGGGGCAGTACAATGAGCAGTTCTTC. Amino acids: CASSVGGGQYNEQFF. This chain connects TRBV9 to TRBJ2-1; 8 nucleotides match TRBD2. The CDR3 consists of 15 residues. CDR1 is SGDLS, CDR2 YYNGEE, per germline. V was pared by 0 bases and J by 4 bases, with 3 bases of the junction left unmatched.

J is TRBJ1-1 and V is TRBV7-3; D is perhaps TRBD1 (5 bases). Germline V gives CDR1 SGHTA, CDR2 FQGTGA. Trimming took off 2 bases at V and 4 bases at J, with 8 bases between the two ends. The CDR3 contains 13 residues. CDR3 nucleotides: TGTGCCAGCAGCTTATTGGGGGGCACTGAAGCTTTCTTT. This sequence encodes CASSLLGGTEAFF.

CDR3: CASSYGQGRSYEQYF. DNA for the CDR3: TGTGCCAGCAGCTACGGACAGGGTCGGTCCTACGAGCAGTACTTC. The V call is TRBV7-2, the J call TRBJ2-7; TRBD1 matches 8 bases. This CDR3 has 15 residues. J gave up 1 base and V 4 bases, and 6 bases lay outside the gene matches. Germline assignment: CDR1 SGHTA and CDR2 FQGNSA. Full variable domain (missing parts from reference TRBV7-2 and TRBJ2-7): GAGVSQSPSNKVTEKGKDVELRCDPISGHTALYWYRQSLGQGLEFLIYFQGNSAPDKSGLPSDRFSAERTGGSVSTLTIQRTQQEDSAVYLCASSYGQGRSYEQYFGPGTRLTVT.

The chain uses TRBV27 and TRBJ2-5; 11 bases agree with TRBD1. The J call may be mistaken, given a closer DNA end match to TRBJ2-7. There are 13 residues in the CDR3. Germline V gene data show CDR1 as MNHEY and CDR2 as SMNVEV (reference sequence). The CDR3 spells CASSGDRGSEQYF. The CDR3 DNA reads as TGTGCCAGCAGTGGGGACAGGGGGTCCGAGCAGTACTTC.

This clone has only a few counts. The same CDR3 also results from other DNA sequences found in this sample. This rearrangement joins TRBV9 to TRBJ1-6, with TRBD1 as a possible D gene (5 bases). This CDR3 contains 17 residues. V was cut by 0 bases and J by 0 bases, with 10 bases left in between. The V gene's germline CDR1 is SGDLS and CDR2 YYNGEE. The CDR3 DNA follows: TGTGCCAGCAGCGTAGACAGGCAGAGCTCCTATAATTCACCCCTCCACTTT. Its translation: CASSVDRQSSYNSPLHF.

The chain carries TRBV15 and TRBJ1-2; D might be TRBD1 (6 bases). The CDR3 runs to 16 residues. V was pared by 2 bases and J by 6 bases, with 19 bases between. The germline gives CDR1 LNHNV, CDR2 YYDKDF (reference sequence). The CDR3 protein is CATSRSLGGPADGYTF. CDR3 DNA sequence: TGTGCCACCAGCAGAAGTTTAGGGGGACCTGCCGATGGCTACACCTTC.

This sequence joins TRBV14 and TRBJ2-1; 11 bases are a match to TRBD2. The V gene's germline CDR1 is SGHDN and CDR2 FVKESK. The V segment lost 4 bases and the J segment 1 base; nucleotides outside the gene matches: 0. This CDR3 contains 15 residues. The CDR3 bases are TGTGCCAGCAGCCGACTAGCGGGATCCTACAATGAGCAGTTCTTC. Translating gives CASSRLAGSYNEQFF.

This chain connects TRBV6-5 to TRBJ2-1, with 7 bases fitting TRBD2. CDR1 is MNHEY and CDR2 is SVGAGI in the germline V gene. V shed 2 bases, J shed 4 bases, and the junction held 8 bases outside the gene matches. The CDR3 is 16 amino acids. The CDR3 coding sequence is TGTGCCAGCAGTTACGGGTCGGGGGGATTTTACAATGAGCAGTTCTTC. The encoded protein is CASSYGSGGFYNEQFF.

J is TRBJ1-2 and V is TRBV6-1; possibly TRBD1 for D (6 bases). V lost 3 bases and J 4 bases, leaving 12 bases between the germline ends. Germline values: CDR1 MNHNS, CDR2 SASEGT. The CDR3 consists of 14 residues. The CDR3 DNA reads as TGTGCCAGCAGTGATTTTAGGGGGTCCTATGGCTACACCTTC. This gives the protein CASSDFRGSYGYTF.